These 22 T cell receptor beta chains came from one sample sequenced in a study of blood T cell repertoires in COVID-19. Sequenced by immunoSEQ multiplex PCR; TCRdb stores in-frame clones only, minus some. Of roughly 700,000 clones in the sample, over 80% were seen once. What was sequenced was peripheral blood. These receptors all come from a woman between 18 and 29 years old with acute or convalescent COVID-19.

The V gene is TRBV29-1, the J gene TRBJ1-2; 7 bases agree with TRBD1. In germline, CDR1 is SQVTM, CDR2 ANQGSEA. This CDR3 spans 15 amino acids. Losses at the gene ends were 3 bases for V and 1 base for J; bases not matched to a gene: 8. The CDR3 DNA reads TGCAGCGTTGAGGGCAGGGGGTCTATTAACTATGGCTACACCTTC. Translating gives CSVEGRGSINYGYTF.

CDR3 sequence: CASSGTGTYNSPLHF. In nucleotides, the CDR3 is TGTGCCAGCTCCGGGACAGGGACCTATAATTCACCCCTCCACTTT. The rearrangement links TRBV5-6 to TRBJ1-6; TRBD1 matches 9 bases. The CDR3 has 15 residues. The germline V gene has CDR1 SGHDT and CDR2 YYEEEE. V lost 7 bases, J lost 2 bases, and 4 bases stayed unmatched.

The genes are TRBV7-3 and TRBJ1-6; D uncertain. CDR1 and CDR2 (germline): SGHTA, FQGTGA. CDR3 size: 14 residues. Trimming removed 4 bases at V and 11 bases at J, with 15 bases between. The CDR3 DNA is TGTGCCAGCAGCTCGCAAACGGTCGCTGCACCCCTCCACTTT. Protein sequence: CASSSQTVAAPLHF.

This chain links TRBV5-1 with TRBJ2-2; perhaps TRBD2 as D (7 bases). CDR1 SGHRS and CDR2 YFSETQ come from the germline V gene. The ends were cut back, 0 bases at V and 7 bases at J, with 13 bases in the middle. The CDR3 runs 15 residues. This chain's CDR3 is CASSLVGGHGGELFF. In nucleotides, the CDR3 is TGCGCCAGCAGCTTGGTCGGGGGGCATGGCGGGGAGCTGTTTTTT.

The rearrangement links TRBV2 to TRBJ1-4, with no clear D. Germline-derived CDR1 and CDR2 are SNHLY and FYNNEI. V lost 7 bases and J 0 bases, leaving 9 bases between the germline ends. The CDR3 runs 14 residues. This chain's CDR3 is CASNSYATNEKLFF. The DNA for the CDR3 is TGTGCCAGCAACAGTTATGCAACTAATGAAAAACTGTTTTTT.

The V gene is TRBV11-2, the J gene TRBJ1-5, with 7 nucleotides matching TRBD1. There are 16 residues in the CDR3. V was clipped by 4 bases and J by 3 bases; unmatched bases: 9. The germline V gene has CDR1 SGHAT and CDR2 FQNNGV. The CDR3 reads CASSSGGGQVNQPQHF. The CDR3 coding sequence is TGTGCCAGCAGCTCAGGAGGGGGCCAGGTCAATCAGCCCCAGCATTTT.

The V gene is TRBV5-1, the J gene TRBJ2-7; TRBD1 aligns across 8 bases. The CDR3 has 15 amino acids. Germline lookup yields CDR1 SGHRS and CDR2 YFSETQ. Trimming removed 0 bases from V and 3 bases from J; junction bases left unmatched: 5. This CDR3 is CASSLALGTGYEQYF. The CDR3 DNA reads TGCGCCAGCAGCTTGGCCTTGGGGACAGGCTACGAGCAGTACTTC.

With respect to this clone: At the DNA level, this CDR3 is encoded by other sequences in the same sample as well. The chain is built from TRBV18 and TRBJ1-2; TRBD1 aligns across 8 bases. After removal of 0 bases from V and 4 bases from J, the junction contained 1 base not matched to a gene. The CDR3 is 14 residues long. From germline, CDR1 is KGHSH and CDR2 LQKENI. For the CDR3, the DNA is TGTGCCAGCTCACCACCGGACAGGGTCTATGGCTACACCTTC. It specifies CASSPPDRVYGYTF.

The genes are TRBV7-6 and TRBJ2-7, with 9 bases that match TRBD2. The trim removed 1 base at V and 7 bases at J, leaving 14 bases unmatched. From germline, CDR1 is SGHVS and CDR2 FNYEAQ. This CDR3 is 17 amino acids long. The CDR3 DNA reads TGTGCCAGCAGCTTAGGAAGGAGCGGGGGGCCAACGGGAGAGCAGTACTTC. This encodes CASSLGRSGGPTGEQYF.

The rearrangement joins TRBV24-1 to TRBJ2-3; D perhaps matches TRBD2 (6 bases). There are 16 residues in the CDR3. V lost 5 bases, J lost 0 bases, and 14 bases lay in between. Germline CDR1 KGHDR, CDR2 SFDVKD. The CDR3 protein is CATSGAGSGSTDTQYF. CDR3 nucleotide sequence: TGTGCCACCAGTGGAGCCGGGAGCGGTAGCACAGATACGCAGTATTTT.

The chain employs TRBV29-1 and TRBJ2-7, with D perhaps TRBD1 (5 bases). Trimming left V 5 bases short and J 3 bases short, with 11 bases between. Germline V gene lookup returns CDR1 SQVTM and CDR2 ANQGSEA. The CDR3 is made up of 12 amino acids. The CDR3 coding sequence is TGCAGCGTTCCCCTAGACAGCTACGAGCAGTACTTC. Residues: CSVPLDSYEQYF.

This chain uses TRBV7-2 with TRBJ1-5; 9 bases line up with TRBD1. Per the germline V gene, CDR1 is SGHTA and CDR2 is FQGNSA. Germline trimming cut 1 base from V and 1 base from J; bases unmatched to any gene: 11. The CDR3 consists of 19 residues. The CDR3 DNA reads as TGTGCCAGCAGCTTAGTTTCGGGGGGGACAGGGATGAGCAATCAGCCCCAGCATTTT. Protein product: CASSLVSGGTGMSNQPQHF.

Here the CDR3 reads CASSFIGSMNTEAFF. DNA for the CDR3: TGTGCCAGCAGCTTTATCGGGTCCATGAACACTGAAGCTTTCTTT. The V call is TRBV5-5, the J call TRBJ1-1; D gene uncertain. The germline gives CDR1 SGHKS, CDR2 YYEKEE (reference sequence). Deletions cut 2 bases from V and 0 bases from J, with 11 bases between. The CDR3 covers 15 residues.

This chain connects TRBV7-6 to TRBJ1-1; D remains ambiguous. The CDR3 spans 11 residues. Germline CDR1 is SGHVS and CDR2 is FNYEAQ. Trimming took 10 bases from V and 4 from J, leaving 10 bases between them. The CDR3 reads CATLGGTEAFF. The CDR3 DNA sequence: TGTGCCACCCTAGGAGGCACTGAAGCTTTCTTT.

Only a few counts were recorded for this clone. This sequence joins TRBV6-1 and TRBJ1-6; 9 bases fit TRBD1. J was trimmed by 5 bases and V by 2 bases; bases with no gene match: 1. This CDR3 comprises 15 residues. Germline CDR1 reads MNHNS; CDR2 reads SASEGT. CDR3: CASSERTGDNSPLHF. DNA for the CDR3: TGTGCCAGCAGTGAAAGGACAGGGGATAATTCACCCCTCCACTTT.

This rearrangement joins TRBV6-5 to TRBJ1-2, with D possibly TRBD1 on 6 matching bases. The CDR3 sequence is 15 residues long. Germline V lookup: CDR1 MNHEY, CDR2 SVGAGI. Trimming left V 6 bases short and J 7 bases short, with 21 bases between. This chain's CDR3 is CASRNAGQKGFGYTF. CDR3 nucleotide sequence: TGTGCCAGCAGAAATGCCGGACAGAAAGGGTTTGGCTACACCTTC.

This clone was counted once. The rearrangement links TRBV3-1 (or the pseudogene TRBV3-2) to TRBJ2-5; 10 bases align to TRBD2. Germline CDR1 is LGHDT and CDR2 is YNNKEL (reference sequence). V dropped 4 bases and J dropped 4; count of bases not matched to a gene: 15. The CDR3 totals 18 residues. The CDR3 loop is CASSPPGSGGAGGETQYF. CDR3 in DNA: TGTGCCAGCAGCCCCCCGGGGAGCGGGGGGGCCGGGGGAGAGACCCAGTACTTC.

The chain uses TRBV28 and TRBJ1-2; 8 positions match TRBD1. V was clipped by 6 bases and J by 1 base; unmatched bases: 7. The CDR3 loop spans 15 amino acids. Germline-derived CDR1 and CDR2 are MDHEN and SYDVKM. The CDR3 reads CASSRTGSFNYGYTF. The CDR3 DNA is TGTGCCAGCAGCCGGACAGGGTCGTTTAACTATGGCTACACCTTC.

Notes on this clone: Other DNA sequences in the sample encode the same CDR3. CDR3 in amino acids: CASSIAGSSYNSPLHF. The CDR3 bases are TGTGCCAGTAGTATCGCGGGGAGCTCCTATAATTCACCCCTCCACTTT. This chain connects TRBV19 to TRBJ1-6; no definite D call. Germline V gives CDR1 LNHDA, CDR2 SQIVND (reference sequence). Trimming shortened V by 3 bases and J by 0 bases, and 9 bases separated the two germline ends. The CDR3 runs to 16 residues.

The chain couples TRBV7-3 to TRBJ2-1; 14 bases are shared with TRBD2. This CDR3 region has 16 residues. The germline CDR1 and CDR2 sequences are SGHTA and FQGTGA. V lost 5 bases to trimming and J lost 10 bases; unmatched junction nucleotides: 10. The CDR3 spells CASSQGTSGGLLEQFF. CDR3 DNA: TGTGCCAGCAGCCAAGGGACTAGCGGGGGCCTACTAGAGCAGTTCTTC.

V and J are TRBV4-1 and TRBJ1-1; 10 positions match TRBD1. The germline CDR1 and CDR2 sequences are MGHRA and YSYEKL. The CDR3 contains 15 residues. The V segment lost 4 bases and the J segment 7 bases; nucleotides outside the gene matches: 9. This CDR3 is CASSRGQGDRGEAFF. The CDR3 bases are TGCGCCAGCAGCCGAGGACAGGGGGACAGGGGTGAAGCTTTCTTT.

CDR3 DNA: TGTGCCACCCGGGTCGTCCGGTCCTCTAACTATGGCTACACCTTC. Translated, it gives CATRVVRSSNYGYTF. The chain uses TRBV19 and TRBJ1-2; no definite D call. The V gene lost 10 bases and the J gene lost 0 bases, with 18 bases spanning the gap. Looked up from germline, CDR1 is LNHDA and CDR2 is SQIVND (reference sequence). The CDR3 is 15 amino acids. Complete variable domain (other parts from reference TRBV19 and TRBJ1-2): DGGITQSPKYLFRKEGQNVTLSCEQNLNHDAMYWYRQDPGQGLRLIYYSQIVNDFQKGDIAEGYSVSREKKESFPLTVTSAQKNPTAFYLCATRVVRSSNYGYTFGSGTRLTVV.